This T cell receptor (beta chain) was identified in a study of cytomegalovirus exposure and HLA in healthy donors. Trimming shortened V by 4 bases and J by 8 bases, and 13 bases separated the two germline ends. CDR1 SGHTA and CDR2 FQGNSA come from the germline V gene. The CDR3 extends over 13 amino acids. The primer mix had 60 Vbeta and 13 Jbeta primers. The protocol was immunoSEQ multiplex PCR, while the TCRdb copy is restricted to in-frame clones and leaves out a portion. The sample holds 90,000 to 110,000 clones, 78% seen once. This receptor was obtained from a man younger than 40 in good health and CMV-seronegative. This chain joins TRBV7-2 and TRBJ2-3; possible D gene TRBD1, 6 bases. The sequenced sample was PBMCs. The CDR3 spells CASSSEQGGTQYF. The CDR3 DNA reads TGTGCCAGCAGCTCCGAACAAGGGGGTACGCAGTATTTT.